The 4 T cell receptor beta chains given below trace back to one sample, sequenced in a study of T cell repertoires in cytomegalovirus infection. Each CDR3 protein gets one entry after TCRdb re-called the reads with MiXCR. The table lists about 350,000 distinct CDR3 sequences, 34% of them singletons. No cognate antigen is known for these TCRs. The starting material was cultured PBMCs, obtained from culture after CMV antigen stimulation. These receptor sequences come from a human donor in good health (CMV status not recorded). Some clones in this sample may be carry-over from other donors' samples.

This clonotype came up many times. In nucleotides, the CDR3 is TGTGCCAGCAGATCTTGGACAGACCAAGAGACCCAGTACTTC. Protein product: CASRSWTDQETQYF. V usage is TRBV6-6 and J usage is TRBJ2-5; D perhaps matches TRBD1 (6 bases). V dropped 6 bases and J dropped 0 bases, with 11 bases sitting between them. The CDR3 is made up of 14 amino acids. Germline-derived CDR1 and CDR2 are MNHNY and SVGAGI (reference sequence).

This chain joins TRBV5-4 and TRBJ2-1; D may match TRBD1 or TRBD2 (6 bases each). V gave up 1 base and J gave up 6 bases, with 14 bases separating them. Germline V gene sequence: CDR1 SGHNT, CDR2 YYREEE (reference sequence). The CDR3 has 15 amino acids. Here the CDR3 reads CASSLPGALVNEQFF. The CDR3, as DNA: TGTGCCAGCAGCTTGCCGGGGGCATTGGTCAATGAGCAGTTCTTC. Filled out from reference TRBV5-4 and TRBJ2-1, the complete variable domain reads ETGVTQSPTHLIKTRGQQVTLRCSSQSGHNTVSWYQQALGQGPQFIFQYYREEENGRGNFPPRFSGLQFPNYSSELNVNALELDDSALYLCASSLPGALVNEQFFGPGTRLTVL.

The genes are TRBV29-1 and TRBJ2-7; D is ambiguous. The CDR3 loop spans 14 amino acids. Germline assignment: CDR1 SQVTM and CDR2 ANQGSEA. With 0 bases removed from V and 5 bases from J, the gap between germline ends came to 14 bases. The CDR3: CSVEEQTIGNEQYV. CDR3 in DNA: TGCAGCGTTGAAGAACAGACGATCGGAAACGAGCAGTACGTC.

The chain combines TRBV10-2 with TRBJ2-3; D is unresolved. Trimming removed 0 bases from V and 0 bases from J, with 10 bases in between. The germline V gene has CDR1 WSHSY and CDR2 SAAADI. The CDR3 sequence is 16 residues long. CDR3 nucleotides: TGCGCCAGCAGTGAGTCTGGTGGGATTAGCACAGATACGCAGTATTTT. The encoded protein is CASSESGGISTDTQYF.